This is a list of T cell receptor beta chains from one sample in a study of T cells expressing NK-cell markers. TCRdb re-called the 5' RACE reads; one entry per CDR3 protein, DNA not given. Its table lists about 380,000 distinct CDR3 sequences. Sequenced material: blood T cells: a sorted CD56 or NKG2C T cell subset, CD4+ or CD8+ T cells, or bulk PBMC T cells (not recorded which). The receptors were gathered from a man between 18 and 69 years old in good health. Both conserved end residues are part of each CDR3. Each record gives: J gene, V gene, CDR3 protein.

J gene: TRBJ1-3
V gene: TRBV2
CDR3 protein: CASSEYGDSGNTIYF

J gene: TRBJ1-1
V gene: TRBV24-1
CDR3 protein: CAAPTRLNTEAFF

J gene: TRBJ2-1
V gene: TRBV28
CDR3 protein: CASSDSGGVSEQFF

J gene: TRBJ2-1
V gene: TRBV28
CDR3 protein: CASSLWAQGVGRNEQFF

J gene: TRBJ1-1
V gene: TRBV12-3/TRBV12-4
CDR3 protein: CASSPRGGTLGNTEAFF

J gene: TRBJ1-5
V gene: TRBV7-2
CDR3 protein: CASSAHAGGRGQPQHF

J gene: TRBJ2-3
V gene: TRBV2
CDR3 protein: CASAGWGATDTQYF

J gene: TRBJ1-1
V gene: TRBV4-1
CDR3 protein: CASSSGAGEAFF

J gene: TRBJ2-7
V gene: TRBV11-2
CDR3 protein: CASSLDGRGLTYEQYF

J gene: TRBJ2-5
V gene: TRBV28
CDR3 protein: CASRYWPQQETQYF

J gene: TRBJ2-2
V gene: TRBV5-5
CDR3 protein: CASSQVERPVGGELFF

J gene: TRBJ1-6
V gene: TRBV27
CDR3 protein: CASSLVDSSYNSPLHF

J gene: TRBJ2-3
V gene: TRBV6-5
CDR3 protein: CASSYRGTIRTDTQYF

J gene: TRBJ2-6
V gene: TRBV27
CDR3 protein: CASRPRAQANSGANVLTF

J gene: TRBJ2-3
V gene: TRBV12-3/TRBV12-4
CDR3 protein: CASSTLASGDTQYF

J gene: TRBJ1-5
V gene: TRBV12-3/TRBV12-4
CDR3 protein: CASSPNQGRSNQPQHF

J gene: TRBJ2-1
V gene: TRBV4-1
CDR3 protein: CASSQDPYDRFPYNEQFF

J gene: TRBJ2-7
V gene: TRBV29-1
CDR3 protein: CSVGAWGVGSYEQYF

J gene: TRBJ2-5
V gene: TRBV5-1
CDR3 protein: CASSSGGTVGGETQYF

J gene: TRBJ2-3
V gene: TRBV5-1
CDR3 protein: CASGDRGRTDTQYF

J gene: TRBJ1-1
V gene: TRBV9
CDR3 protein: CASSRTGVNTEAFF

J gene: TRBJ1-2
V gene: TRBV12-3/TRBV12-4
CDR3 protein: CASSTLPGQGARGYTF

J gene: TRBJ2-5
V gene: TRBV20-1
CDR3 protein: CSAGRRGRGETQYF

J gene: TRBJ2-7
V gene: TRBV13
CDR3 protein: CASSFRGQASYEQYF

J gene: TRBJ1-6
V gene: TRBV5-1
CDR3 protein: CASSLDRRNSPLHF

J gene: TRBJ2-1
V gene: TRBV7-9
CDR3 protein: CASSLGGGGAREQFF

J gene: TRBJ2-6
V gene: TRBV9
CDR3 protein: CASSGDLTLSGANVLTF

J gene: TRBJ2-3
V gene: TRBV20-1
CDR3 protein: CSARMTSGGAGTQYF

J gene: TRBJ2-5
V gene: TRBV7-2
CDR3 protein: CASSWGTGIYETQYF

J gene: TRBJ2-5
V gene: TRBV14
CDR3 protein: CASSQVGGRPTLQKGTQYF

J gene: TRBJ2-1
V gene: TRBV6-1
CDR3 protein: CASRAAGLSNEQFF

J gene: TRBJ1-2
V gene: TRBV12-3/TRBV12-4
CDR3 protein: CASRWRLDGYTF

J gene: TRBJ1-5
V gene: TRBV28
CDR3 protein: CASSPGTVSNQPQHF

J gene: TRBJ2-7
V gene: TRBV11-2
CDR3 protein: CASSFEGGLYEQYF

J gene: TRBJ2-7
V gene: TRBV5-6
CDR3 protein: CASSSARAYFPREQYF

J gene: TRBJ1-1
V gene: TRBV2
CDR3 protein: CASNADRFAEAFF

J gene: TRBJ2-6
V gene: TRBV27
CDR3 protein: CASRLLSGANVLTF

J gene: TRBJ1-5
V gene: TRBV11-2
CDR3 protein: CASSLGAGGWQPQHF

J gene: TRBJ2-3
V gene: TRBV19
CDR3 protein: CASSIGFRRNTDTQYF

J gene: TRBJ2-1
V gene: TRBV5-1
CDR3 protein: CASSLTSVGGRNEQFF

J gene: TRBJ1-1
V gene: TRBV12-3/TRBV12-4
CDR3 protein: CASRPRQGMNTEAFF

J gene: TRBJ1-1
V gene: TRBV7-3
CDR3 protein: CASSIGQGNTEAFF

J gene: TRBJ2-1
V gene: TRBV7-9
CDR3 protein: CASSLPLRDRDHNEQFF

J gene: TRBJ2-7
V gene: TRBV5-1
CDR3 protein: CASQGTGVPYEQYF

J gene: TRBJ1-1
V gene: TRBV5-1
CDR3 protein: CASGRQGRAEAFF

J gene: TRBJ1-1
V gene: TRBV5-1
CDR3 protein: CASSLTGTGNTEAFF

J gene: TRBJ2-5
V gene: TRBV12-3/TRBV12-4
CDR3 protein: CASSKRRQETQYF

J gene: TRBJ1-5
V gene: TRBV20-1
CDR3 protein: CSAIQGIAGSNQPQHF

J gene: TRBJ1-2
V gene: TRBV12-3/TRBV12-4
CDR3 protein: CASSFKGPYYGYTF

J gene: TRBJ2-7
V gene: TRBV30
CDR3 protein: CAWSVGTSGLSYEQYF

J gene: TRBJ2-5
V gene: TRBV6-5
CDR3 protein: CASSYGAGGGETQYF

J gene: TRBJ1-4
V gene: TRBV4-2
CDR3 protein: CASSQQKGQNEKLFF

J gene: TRBJ1-5
V gene: TRBV20-1
CDR3 protein: CSSTGGGDQPQHF

J gene: TRBJ1-1
V gene: TRBV13
CDR3 protein: CASSIRTNTEAFF

J gene: TRBJ2-7
V gene: TRBV29-1
CDR3 protein: CSVEATSSYEQYF

J gene: TRBJ1-6
V gene: TRBV27
CDR3 protein: CASSLEGRYSPLHF